Included here is one T cell receptor (beta chain) sequence, with context. The source of the sample is a study of blood T cell repertoires in COVID-19. Overall study: Italy, Spain and the United States were the sources of the convalescent and acute COVID-19 samples. Sources were T cells, B-cell-depleted T cells, or PBMCs; the material itself was cDNA or gDNA.

CDR1 and CDR2 from the germline V gene are LGHNA and YNFKEQ. The CDR3 runs to 21 residues. J lost 2 bases, V lost 0 bases, and 17 bases had no gene match. In the authors' workflow: Scientists estimated how many nucleated cells there were by amplifying reference gene primers. TCRdb keeps only in-frame clones here, not all; method: immunoSEQ multiplex PCR. That table gives V, J and clone size, and the DNA gave D and trimming. The data contain approximately 150,000 clones, 80% to 90% of them singletons. Sequencing was carried out using peripheral blood. V and J are TRBV4-2 and TRBJ2-3, with 10 bases that match TRBD2. The receptor was derived from a woman between 70 and 85 years old who had recovered from COVID-19. The DNA of the CDR3 is TGTGCCAGCAGCCAAGATAGGCTAGCGGGAGAAGGCGGGCCCTCCACAGATACGCAGTATTTT. It is translated as CASSQDRLAGEGGPSTDTQYF.